This note documents a single TCR beta chain sequence. This record belongs to a study of OX40 agonist ivuxolimab in advanced cancers. CDR1 and CDR2 from the germline V gene are SNHLY and FYNNEI. The CDR3 has 14 residues. Trimming removed 6 bases from V and 6 bases from J; junction bases left unmatched: 4. TCRdb's table, derived via immunoSEQ multiplex PCR, lists solely in-frame clones and lacks some. The table lists nearly 80,000 clones, about nine tenths of them singletons. This clonotype was sampled from an adult with an advanced solid tumor such as melanoma, head and neck, liver or kidney cancer. The sequenced sample was CD4+ or CD8+ T cells sorted from blood, obtained in a trial of the OX40 agonist ivuxolimab. The chain joins TRBV2 to TRBJ2-2; 10 bases map to TRBD2. CDR3 DNA sequence: TGTGCCAGCAGCCTCGGGACTAGCGCCGGGGAGCTGTTTTTT. This sequence encodes CASSLGTSAGELFF.